One sample yielded the 31 T cell receptor beta chains listed below, sequenced in a study of cytomegalovirus exposure and HLA in healthy donors. Primers: 60 Vbeta forward and 13 Jbeta reverse. Sequencing used immunoSEQ multiplex PCR; TCRdb keeps in-frame clones, though not all of them. The sample records under 200,000 clones, around 80% being singletons. The sequencing input was PBMCs. The receptors were gathered from a man in his forties in good health and CMV-seronegative.

This clone was counted a few times. The J gene is TRBJ1-1, the V gene TRBV10-3; D possibly corresponds to TRBD1 (5 bases). This CDR3 contains 12 residues. Between the trimmed V and J ends, which lost 4 bases and 5 bases, there was a span of 8 bases. Germline lookup yields CDR1 ENHRY and CDR2 SYGVKD. This CDR3 reads CAISVKGTEAFF. CDR3 in DNA: TGTGCCATCAGTGTTAAGGGGACTGAAGCTTTCTTT.

The CDR3 loop reads CASSALHRDRVISGNTIYF. The DNA for the CDR3 is TGTGCCAGCAGCGCCTTACACCGGGACAGGGTTATCTCTGGAAACACCATATATTTT. The rearrangement joins TRBV5-5 to TRBJ1-3, with TRBD1 matching 9 bases. This CDR3 contains 19 residues. The germline CDR1 and CDR2 sequences are SGHKS and YYEKEE (reference sequence). V dropped 4 bases and J dropped 0; count of bases not matched to a gene: 14.

This clone was counted between two and nine times. V is TRBV7-2 and J is TRBJ2-2; D possibly corresponds to TRBD1 (5 bases). Trimming shortened V by 6 bases and J by 6 bases, and 17 bases separated the two germline ends. The CDR3 runs to 15 residues. Germline CDR1 is SGHTA and CDR2 is FQGNSA. CDR3: CASRVKTLGAGELFF. The CDR3 DNA follows: TGTGCCAGCAGGGTCAAAACATTAGGGGCCGGGGAGCTGTTTTTT.

This clone was seen more than once but under ten times. This chain uses TRBV5-4 with TRBJ2-1, with D perhaps matching TRBD2 (6 bases). There are 15 residues in the CDR3. Germline values: CDR1 SGHNT, CDR2 YYREEE (reference sequence). Between the trimmed V and J ends, which lost 0 bases and 4 bases, there was a span of 11 bases. CDR3 sequence (DNA): TGTGCCAGCAGCTTGGGACGGGAGCAATACAATGAGCAGTTCTTC. It yields the protein CASSLGREQYNEQFF.

The chain recombines TRBV28 with TRBJ2-5; 7 bases match TRBD1. Germline CDR1 MDHEN, CDR2 SYDVKM. V lost 8 bases, J lost 2 bases, and 5 bases stayed unmatched. The CDR3 is made up of 13 amino acids. The CDR3 region is CASVSDRQETQYF. CDR3 nucleotides: TGTGCCAGCGTATCGGACAGGCAAGAGACCCAGTACTTC.

J is TRBJ2-7 and V is TRBV13, with 10 bases identical to TRBD2. From germline, CDR1 is PRHDT and CDR2 FYEKMQ (reference sequence). The CDR3 is made up of 15 amino acids. V was clipped by 4 bases and J by 6 bases; unmatched bases: 9. CDR3: CASSSISSGRAEQYF. The CDR3 DNA sequence: TGTGCCAGCAGCTCCATTTCTAGCGGGAGAGCCGAGCAGTACTTC.

The V gene is TRBV10-3, the J gene TRBJ2-3; TRBD2 might be the D (5 bases). V was trimmed by 2 bases and J by 0 bases, leaving 12 bases between them. CDR3 size: 16 residues. Germline lookup yields CDR1 ENHRY and CDR2 SYGVKD. The CDR3 reads CAISERASRSTDTQYF. The CDR3, as DNA: TGTGCCATCAGTGAGCGGGCTAGCCGTAGCACAGATACGCAGTATTTT.

The rearrangement uses TRBV4-2 and TRBJ1-6; D is unclear. This CDR3 spans 19 amino acids. Trimming shortened V by 1 base and J by 0 bases, and 16 bases separated the two germline ends. Germline V gene lookup returns CDR1 LGHNA and CDR2 YNFKEQ. The CDR3, as DNA: TGTGCCAGCAGCCAAGGAGCGACACCGGGGAGCTCCTATAATTCACCCCTCCACTTT. Translation gives CASSQGATPGSSYNSPLHF.

This rearrangement joins TRBV5-4 to TRBJ1-6; 7 bases fit TRBD1. Germline-derived CDR1 and CDR2 are SGHNT and YYREEE (reference sequence). The CDR3 sequence is 16 residues long. Trimming removed 3 bases from V and 8 bases from J; junction bases left unmatched: 11. The chain's CDR3 is CASSSRTDRVYSPLHF. The CDR3 region has the DNA TGTGCCAGCAGCTCCAGGACCGACAGGGTATATTCACCCCTCCACTTT.

This chain joins TRBV27 and TRBJ1-1, with unresolved D. Germline V gives CDR1 MNHEY, CDR2 SMNVEV (reference sequence). The CDR3 has 14 amino acids. V lost 5 bases and J lost 14, with 24 bases in between. CDR3 in DNA: TGTGCCAGCAGTCCCCGACGGCGGAAGGCATCGGTCTTCTTT. This translates into CASSPRRRKASVFF.

The chain is built from TRBV6-1 and TRBJ1-3; unclear D gene. CDR1 is MNHNS and CDR2 is SASEGT in the germline V gene. This CDR3 comprises 15 residues. V shed 4 bases and J shed 15 bases, with 25 bases lying between them. The CDR3 loop is CASSAIKTDFFPGYF. The CDR3, as DNA: TGTGCCAGCAGTGCAATTAAAACAGATTTCTTCCCCGGATATTTT.

The genes are TRBV6-1 and TRBJ2-2; a weak D match, TRBD1 (5 bases). CDR3 length: 16 residues. Germline V gene sequence: CDR1 MNHNS, CDR2 SASEGT. The ends were cut back, 4 bases at V and 1 base at J, with 13 bases in the middle. CDR3 DNA: TGTGCCAGCAGTGCCACCGGAAGGGGGAACACCGGGGAGCTGTTTTTT. It codes for CASSATGRGNTGELFF.

V and J are TRBV30 and TRBJ2-2; no clear D. CDR1 GTSNPN and CDR2 SVGIG come from the germline V gene (reference sequence). The CDR3 length is 16 residues. V was shortened by 0 bases and J by 4 bases, with 15 bases between the two germline ends. CDR3 nucleotides: TGTGCCTGGAGTGTGCAGGCCCCTGGTGGCACCGGGGAGCTGTTTTTT. As protein: CAWSVQAPGGTGELFF.

The chain links TRBV19 to TRBJ2-2; tentatively, D is TRBD2 (5 bases). CDR1 LNHDA and CDR2 SQIVND come from the germline V gene (reference sequence). Trimming removed 5 bases at V and 6 bases at J, with 19 bases between. The CDR3 spans 16 residues. The CDR3 is CASSWAPGSTPGELFF. The DNA of the CDR3 is TGTGCCAGTAGTTGGGCCCCGGGGTCCACCCCCGGGGAGCTGTTTTTT.

CDR3 DNA sequence: TGTGCCAGCAGCGTCACAGGGAGCTCCTACAATGAGCAGTTCTTC. This translates into CASSVTGSSYNEQFF. The genes are TRBV9 and TRBJ2-1, with a possible D match to TRBD1 (6 bases). The CDR3 loop spans 15 amino acids. From germline, CDR1 is SGDLS and CDR2 YYNGEE. V was clipped by 2 bases and J by 0 bases, with 9 bases between them.

This clone has just one count. The chain has TRBV2 and TRBJ2-5; TRBD2 aligns across 10 bases. This CDR3 spans 14 amino acids. The V and J ends lost 0 bases and 7 bases, in that order; junction bases with no gene match: 2. The V gene's germline CDR1 is SNHLY and CDR2 FYNNEI. The CDR3 DNA is TGTGCCAGCAGTGAAGCCCAGCGGGGGGGGACCCAGTACTTC. Protein product: CASSEAQRGGTQYF.

The chain is built from TRBV6-6 and TRBJ2-2; the D gene is possibly TRBD2 (6 bases). Germline values: CDR1 MNHNY, CDR2 SVGAGI (reference sequence). This CDR3 comprises 13 residues. V was trimmed by 11 bases and J by 4 bases, leaving 14 bases between them. Written as DNA, the CDR3 is TGTGCCTTGGGGCAGGGAGGCACCGGGGAGCTGTTTTTT. It translates to CALGQGGTGELFF.

The chain joins TRBV5-1 to TRBJ2-2; 9 bases fit TRBD1. The CDR3 contains 13 residues. Germline CDR1 SGHRS, CDR2 YFSETQ. Trimming removed 8 bases from V and 6 bases from J; junction bases left unmatched: 5. The CDR3 spells CASRGQGPGELFF. The DNA for the CDR3 is TGCGCCAGTAGGGGACAGGGTCCCGGGGAGCTGTTTTTT.

The rearrangement uses TRBV6-1 and TRBJ2-5, with 7 bases fitting TRBD1. The CDR3 has 14 amino acids. The germline CDR1 and CDR2 sequences are MNHNS and SASEGT. After removal of 5 bases from V and 2 bases from J, the junction contained 5 bases not matched to a gene. CDR3 in amino acids: CASSPGQIQETQYF. The DNA of the CDR3 is TGTGCCAGCAGTCCGGGACAGATACAAGAGACCCAGTACTTC.

V usage is TRBV6-5 and J usage is TRBJ2-3, with D unclear. Germline-derived CDR1 and CDR2 are MNHEY and SVGAGI. The CDR3 contains 11 residues. V was trimmed by 6 bases and J by 5 bases, leaving 6 bases between them. CDR3 sequence reads: CASRTGDTQYF. CDR3 in DNA: TGTGCCAGCAGGACGGGAGATACGCAGTATTTT.

Concerning this clone: A read error may account for a junction end that differs from germline. This chain uses TRBV6-1 with TRBJ2-4; the D is unclear. CDR3 length equals 13 residues. From germline, CDR1 is MNHNS and CDR2 SASEGT. The CDR3 loop is CASSEGVKNSQYF. Here the CDR3 DNA reads TGTGCCAGCAGTGAAGGGGTAAAAAACAGTCAGTACTTC.

The rearrangement joins TRBV5-8 to TRBJ2-1; 7 bases match TRBD1. With 2 bases clipped from V and 6 bases from J, the junction kept 8 bases outside the gene matches. The length of the CDR3 is 15 residues. Germline-derived CDR1 and CDR2 are SGHTS and YDEGEE. The CDR3 sequence: CASSLPGTVINEQFF. The CDR3 DNA is TGTGCCAGCAGCTTACCCGGGACAGTGATCAATGAGCAGTTCTTC.

This chain uses TRBV9 with TRBJ2-2; D uncertain. V shed 4 bases and J shed 5 bases, with 6 bases lying between them. In germline, CDR1 is SGDLS, CDR2 YYNGEE. The CDR3 sequence is 12 residues long. Written as DNA, the CDR3 is TGTGCCAGCAGCCTACGTACCGGGGAGCTGTTTTTT. Its translation is CASSLRTGELFF.

V usage is TRBV19 and J usage is TRBJ2-7; no reliable D call. This CDR3 region has 13 residues. V lost 3 bases and J 3 bases, leaving 9 bases between the germline ends. Germline V gene lookup returns CDR1 LNHDA and CDR2 SQIVND (reference sequence). The CDR3 bases are TGTGCCAGTAGTATGGCTAGTTTCTACGAGCAGTACTTC. It translates to CASSMASFYEQYF.

This clone has more than one count but fewer than ten. This chain links TRBV11-2 with TRBJ2-7, with 12 nucleotides matching TRBD2. CDR3 length equals 14 residues. Germline CDR1 and CDR2: SGHAT and FQNNGV. V shed 7 bases and J 4 bases; nucleotides not matched to a gene: 5. As DNA, the CDR3 is TGTGCCAGCACCCTGACTAGCGGGAGTTACGAGCAGTACTTC. Translation gives CASTLTSGSYEQYF. Variable domain in full (rest from reference TRBV11-2 and TRBJ2-7): EAGVAQSPRYKIIEKRQSVAFWCNPISGHATLYWYQQILGQGPKLLIQFQNNGVVDDSQLPKDRFSAERLKGVDSTLKIQPAKLEDSAVYLCASTLTSGSYEQYFGPGTRLTVT.

The rearrangement links TRBV28 to TRBJ2-2; tentatively, D is TRBD2 (6 bases). CDR3 length: 17 amino acids. Germline-derived CDR1 and CDR2 are MDHEN and SYDVKM. V was shortened by 4 bases and J by 0 bases, with 15 bases between the two germline ends. In nucleotides, the CDR3 is TGTGCCAGCAGTTCCCCTGGAGGGCAGGCGAACACCGGGGAGCTGTTTTTT. It encodes CASSSPGGQANTGELFF.

V and J are TRBV21-1 and TRBJ1-2. TRBV21-1 is a pseudogene. This CDR3 is 14 amino acids long. The CDR3 nucleotides read TGTGCCAGCAGCACGGGGATGAGGGTGTTTGGCTACACCTTC. The encoded protein is CASSTGMRVFGYTF.

This clone came up a few times. The V and J genes are TRBV16 and TRBJ1-3, with a tentative D call TRBD1 (6 bases). CDR3 length: 15 residues. Germline CDR1 reads KGHSY; CDR2 reads FQNENV. V was clipped by 3 bases and J by 1 base, with 10 bases between them. CDR3 sequence: CASSQGHLSGNTIYF. In nucleotides, the CDR3 is TGTGCCAGCAGCCAGGGACACCTGTCTGGAAACACCATATATTTT.

This chain connects TRBV28 to TRBJ2-2; the D gene is possibly TRBD1 (6 bases). Germline V gene lookup returns CDR1 MDHEN and CDR2 SYDVKM. The V end was cut by 9 bases, the J end by 6 bases, with 14 bases between. The CDR3 covers 13 residues. CDR3 nucleotide sequence: TGTGCCAGTTATAAACAGGGTCCCGGGGAGCTGTTTTTT. Its translation is CASYKQGPGELFF.

This chain links TRBV27 with TRBJ2-1, with 9 bases that match TRBD1. The CDR3 spans 15 residues. The germline V gene encodes CDR1 MNHEY and CDR2 SMNVEV (reference sequence). The junction had 5 bases not matched to a gene; V was cut back by 4 bases and J by 4 bases. CDR3 sequence reads: CASSSDRGSYNEQFF. In DNA, the CDR3 is TGTGCCAGCAGTTCCGACAGGGGGTCGTACAATGAGCAGTTCTTC.

The CDR3 spells CASSRASGQETQYF. The CDR3 nucleotides read TGTGCCAGCAGTAGGGCTAGCGGACAAGAGACCCAGTACTTC. The rearrangement joins TRBV28 to TRBJ2-5; 7 bases agree with TRBD2. Trimming removed 5 bases from V and 2 bases from J; junction bases left unmatched: 5. The CDR3 runs 14 residues. Germline values: CDR1 MDHEN, CDR2 SYDVKM.